These 2 T cell receptor beta chains were sequenced from one sample in a study of CDR3 diversity in severe acne. TCRdb reprocessed the PCR reads with MiXCR, giving one entry per CDR3 protein. The sample carries 97,000 or so distinct CDR3 sequences, 45% to 60% recorded once. Sequencing was carried out using blood. Every receptor here comes from a male donor with acne.

This clonotype occurred a few times. The chain is built from TRBV10-3 and TRBJ2-7; D is perhaps TRBD1 (6 bases). Germline V gene sequence: CDR1 ENHRY, CDR2 SYGVKD. The CDR3 extends over 14 amino acids. Trimming stripped 6 bases from V and 1 base from J, with 13 bases between. The CDR3 is CAIRQRGQSYEQYF. CDR3 DNA: TGTGCCATCAGGCAGAGAGGACAGTCCTACGAGCAGTACTTC.

The rearrangement uses TRBV28 and TRBJ2-2; possibly TRBD2 for D (6 bases). The germline V gene encodes CDR1 MDHEN and CDR2 SYDVKM. The CDR3 runs to 14 residues. V dropped 4 bases and J dropped 10 bases, with 16 bases sitting between them. The CDR3 nucleotides read TGTGCCAGCAGTTACGTAGCGGAGAACGCGGAGCTGTTTTTT. This gives the protein CASSYVAENAELFF. The whole variable domain, remainder taken from reference TRBV28 and TRBJ2-2, is DVKVTQSSRYLVKRTGEKVFLECVQDMDHENMFWYRQDPGLGLRLIYFSYDVKMKEKGDIPEGYSVSREKKERFSLILESASTNQTSMYLCASSYVAENAELFFGEGSRLTVL.